The entry below gives a single T cell receptor beta chain sequence along with its context. The data stem from a study of blood T cell repertoires in COVID-19. Across the study: The United States, Italy and Spain provided the acute and convalescent COVID-19 samples. PBMCs, B-cell-depleted T cells, or T cells provided the cDNA or gDNA that made up the material.

As processed by the authors: Reference gene primer amplification in the assay estimated nucleated cell counts. Method: immunoSEQ multiplex PCR; TCRdb's copy keeps in-frame clones and lacks some. V, J and clone size are those of that table, while D and trimming were read from the DNA. The repertoire includes 110,000 to 150,000 clones, 80% to 85% of them detected once, and around 8.5% sits in the top ten. The V and J ends lost 4 bases and 5 bases respectively, with 15 bases between them. Germline V gene sequence: CDR1 SGHRS, CDR2 YFSETQ. The CDR3 runs to 15 residues. Sequenced sample: peripheral blood. The sequence came from a human donor in a cohort sampled during active COVID-19. V is TRBV5-1 and J is TRBJ2-2; D may be TRBD1 (6 bases). The chain's CDR3 is CASSVVGGWTGELFF. The DNA of the CDR3 is TGCGCCAGCAGCGTAGTTGGGGGCTGGACCGGGGAGCTGTTTTTT.